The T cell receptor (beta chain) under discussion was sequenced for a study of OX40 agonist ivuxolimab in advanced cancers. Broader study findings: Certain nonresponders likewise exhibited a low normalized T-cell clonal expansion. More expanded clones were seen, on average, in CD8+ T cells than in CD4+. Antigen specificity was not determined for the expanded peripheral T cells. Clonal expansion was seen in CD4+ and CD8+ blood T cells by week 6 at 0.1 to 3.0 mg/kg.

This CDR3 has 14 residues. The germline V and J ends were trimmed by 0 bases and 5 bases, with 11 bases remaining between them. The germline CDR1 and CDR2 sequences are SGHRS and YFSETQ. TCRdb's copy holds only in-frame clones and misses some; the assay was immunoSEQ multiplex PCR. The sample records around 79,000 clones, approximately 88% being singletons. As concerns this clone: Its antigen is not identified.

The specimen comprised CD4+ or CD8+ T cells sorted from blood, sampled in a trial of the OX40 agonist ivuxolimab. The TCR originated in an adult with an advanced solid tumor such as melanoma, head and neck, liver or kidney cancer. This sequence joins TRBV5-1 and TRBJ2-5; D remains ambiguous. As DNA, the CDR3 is TGCGCCAGCAGCTTGGATCCGTGGACGGAGACCCAGTACTTC. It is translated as CASSLDPWTETQYF.